This T cell receptor beta chain was captured in a study of blood T cell repertoires in COVID-19. Study as a whole: Acute and convalescent COVID-19 samples came from the United States, Italy and Spain. The analysed material was cDNA or gDNA that came from T cells, B-cell-depleted T cells, or PBMCs.

Germline CDR1 is MNHEY and CDR2 is SMNVEV (reference sequence). This CDR3 comprises 13 residues. Trimming removed 2 bases from V and 4 bases from J, with 9 bases in between. How the authors handled the data: Using reference gene primer amplification, nucleated cell counts were estimated. Only in-frame clones appear in the TCRdb table, and some are missing; sequencing was by immunoSEQ multiplex PCR. That table gives V, J and clone size, and the DNA gave D and trimming. The sample holds 150,000 to 180,000 clones, over 60% seen once. This chain connects TRBV27 to TRBJ2-7; tentative D call: TRBD1 (5 bases). The sequence was collected from a woman of 80 years or more with acute or convalescent COVID-19. Sample: peripheral blood. This chain's CDR3 is CASSLKDTYEQYF. CDR3 DNA sequence: TGTGCCAGCAGTTTAAAGGACACTTACGAGCAGTACTTC.